This T cell receptor beta chain came from a study of cytomegalovirus exposure and HLA in healthy donors. Germline-derived CDR1 and CDR2 are LGHNA and YSLEER. Trimming took 0 bases from V and 5 from J, leaving 15 bases between them. The CDR3 consists of 16 residues. Both 60 Vbeta primers and 13 Jbeta primers went into the PCR. TCRdb keeps only in-frame clones here, not all; method: immunoSEQ multiplex PCR. Here the sample spans 120,000 to 150,000 clones, roughly 80% being singletons. The TCR comes from a man aged 40-50 years in good health and CMV-seropositive. The sequencing input was PBMCs. This chain uses TRBV4-3 with TRBJ2-3, with D possibly TRBD2 on 5 matching bases. In DNA form, the CDR3 reads TGCGCCAGCAGCCAAGATTCGGGCGGACTGGGAGATACGCAGTATTTT. It specifies CASSQDSGGLGDTQYF.